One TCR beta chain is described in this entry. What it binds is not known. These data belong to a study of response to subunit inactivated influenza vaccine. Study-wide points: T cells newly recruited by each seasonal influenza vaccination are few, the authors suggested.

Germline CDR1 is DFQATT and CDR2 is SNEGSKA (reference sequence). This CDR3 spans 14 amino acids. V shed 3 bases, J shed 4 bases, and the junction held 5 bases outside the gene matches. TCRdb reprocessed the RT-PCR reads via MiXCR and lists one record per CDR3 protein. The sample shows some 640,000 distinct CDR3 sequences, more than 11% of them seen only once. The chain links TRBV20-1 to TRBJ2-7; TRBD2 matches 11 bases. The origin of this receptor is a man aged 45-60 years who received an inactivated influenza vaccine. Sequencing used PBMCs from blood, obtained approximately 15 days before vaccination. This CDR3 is CSARSGTSGYEQYF. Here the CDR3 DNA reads TGCAGTGCTAGGTCCGGGACTAGCGGATACGAGCAGTACTTC.